This is a list of T cell receptor beta chains from one sample in a study of blood T cell repertoires in COVID-19. Generated by immunoSEQ multiplex PCR, the TCRdb table keeps only in-frame clones and is missing some. The table has nearly 250,000 clones, around 86% seen once. Sequenced sample: peripheral blood. The receptors were gathered from an elderly woman with COVID-19, enrolled during active disease. Each CDR3 is given with its conserved first and last residue. Each record gives: D gene, clone size, V gene, J gene, CDR3 protein, CDR3 DNA. D genes are given only for firm matches. The listing skips clone size in some rows; elsewhere it reads once, few, many or a size class.

d_gene: TRBD2
abundance: once
v_gene: TRBV20-1
j_gene: TRBJ2-5
CDR3aa: CSASVAGGPFQTQYF
CDR3nt: TGCAGTGCTAGTGTTGCGGGGGGCCCCTTTCAGACCCAGTACTTC

d_gene: NA
abundance: NA
v_gene: TRBV4-1
j_gene: TRBJ2-1
CDR3aa: CASSQAGGGVLNEQFF
CDR3nt: TGCGCCAGCAGCCAAGCTGGTGGAGGGGTGCTCAATGAGCAGTTCTTC

d_gene: TRBD1
abundance: NA
v_gene: TRBV14
j_gene: TRBJ2-5
CDR3aa: CASSPDRRETQYF
CDR3nt: TGTGCCAGCAGCCCGGACAGGAGAGAGACCCAGTACTTC

d_gene: NA
abundance: NA
v_gene: TRBV25-1
j_gene: TRBJ1-6
CDR3aa: CASSEGRYSPLHF
CDR3nt: TGTGCCAGCAGTGAAGGCAGGTATTCACCCCTCCACTTT

d_gene: TRBD2
abundance: few
v_gene: TRBV11-2
j_gene: TRBJ2-1
CDR3aa: CASSYKAGGTYNEQFF
CDR3nt: TGTGCCAGCAGTTATAAGGCGGGGGGGACCTACAATGAGCAGTTCTTC

d_gene: NA
abundance: few
v_gene: TRBV7-2
j_gene: TRBJ1-1
CDR3aa: CASSSIRGNTEAFF
CDR3nt: TGTGCCAGCAGCTCAATCAGGGGGAACACTGAAGCTTTCTTT

d_gene: TRBD1
abundance: NA
v_gene: TRBV9
j_gene: TRBJ2-2
CDR3aa: CASSVRQGNGELFF
CDR3nt: TGTGCCAGCAGCGTTCGACAGGGGAACGGGGAGCTGTTTTTT

d_gene: NA
abundance: NA
v_gene: TRBV5-5
j_gene: TRBJ1-1
CDR3aa: CASSLEGDSEAFF
CDR3nt: TGTGCCAGCAGCTTGGAAGGGGACTCGGAGGCTTTCTTT

d_gene: NA
abundance: NA
v_gene: TRBV5-1
j_gene: TRBJ1-1
CDR3aa: CASSFMAENTEAFF
CDR3nt: TGCGCCAGCAGCTTCATGGCAGAGAACACTGAAGCTTTCTTT

d_gene: NA
abundance: NA
v_gene: TRBV2
j_gene: TRBJ2-7
CDR3aa: CASSPLQGSPKEQYF
CDR3nt: TGTGCCAGCAGTCCTTTACAGGGCTCCCCGAAAGAGCAGTACTTC

d_gene: NA
abundance: NA
v_gene: TRBV19
j_gene: TRBJ1-2
CDR3aa: CASQGFGDYGYTF
CDR3nt: TGTGCCAGTCAGGGCTTTGGGGACTATGGCTACACCTTC

d_gene: TRBD1
abundance: NA
v_gene: TRBV5-1
j_gene: TRBJ1-2
CDR3aa: CASSSTTGGINYGYTF
CDR3nt: TGCGCCAGCAGCTCCACTACAGGGGGTATTAACTATGGCTACACCTTC

d_gene: NA
abundance: NA
v_gene: TRBV11-2
j_gene: TRBJ1-5
CDR3aa: CASSLESGQPQHF
CDR3nt: TGTGCCAGCAGCTTAGAATCGGGTCAGCCCCAGCATTTT

d_gene: TRBD1
abundance: NA
v_gene: TRBV14
j_gene: TRBJ1-6
CDR3aa: CASSQETGVSPLHF
CDR3nt: TGTGCCAGCAGCCAAGAGACAGGGGTATCACCCCTCCACTTT

d_gene: NA
abundance: NA
v_gene: TRBV3-1/TRBV3-2
j_gene: TRBJ1-1
CDR3aa: CASSQVTWGAEAFF
CDR3nt: TGTGCCAGCAGCCAAGTTACGTGGGGGGCTGAAGCTTTCTTT

d_gene: TRBD1
abundance: NA
v_gene: TRBV10-3
j_gene: TRBJ1-3
CDR3aa: CAISDLQGAGNTIYF
CDR3nt: TGTGCCATCAGTGATCTTCAGGGGGCCGGAAACACCATATATTTT

d_gene: TRBD1
abundance: NA
v_gene: TRBV19
j_gene: TRBJ1-4
CDR3aa: CASSMGTGGNEKLFF
CDR3nt: TGTGCCAGTAGTATGGGGACAGGGGGCAATGAAAAACTGTTTTTT

d_gene: TRBD1
abundance: NA
v_gene: TRBV6-2/TRBV6-3
j_gene: TRBJ1-1
CDR3aa: CASSYSGTGDTEAFF
CDR3nt: TGTGCCAGCAGTTACTCCGGGACAGGGGACACTGAAGCTTTCTTT

d_gene: NA
abundance: NA
v_gene: TRBV20-1
j_gene: TRBJ2-5
CDR3aa: CSASTVRGRVETQYF
CDR3nt: TGCAGTGCTAGTACGGTGCGGGGGCGAGTAGAGACCCAGTACTTC

d_gene: NA
abundance: few
v_gene: TRBV5-1
j_gene: TRBJ1-4
CDR3aa: CASSLNTVTNEKLFF
CDR3nt: TGCGCCAGCAGTTTAAATACGGTAACTAATGAAAAACTGTTTTTT

d_gene: NA
abundance: few
v_gene: TRBV5-5
j_gene: TRBJ1-5
CDR3aa: CASSLKTGSGGPQHF
CDR3nt: TGTGCCAGCAGCCTTAAAACAGGGTCCGGAGGGCCCCAGCATTTT

d_gene: NA
abundance: NA
v_gene: TRBV5-8
j_gene: TRBJ1-1
CDR3aa: CASSYTGNTEAFF
CDR3nt: TGTGCCAGCAGCTACACAGGGAACACTGAAGCTTTCTTT

d_gene: NA
abundance: NA
v_gene: TRBV5-6
j_gene: TRBJ1-3
CDR3aa: CASSFRDTPGNTIYF
CDR3nt: TGTGCCAGCAGCTTCCGGGACACCCCTGGAAACACCATATATTTT

d_gene: NA
abundance: NA
v_gene: TRBV19
j_gene: TRBJ2-3
CDR3aa: CASSNQVRDTQYF
CDR3nt: TGTGCCAGTAGTAACCAGGTTCGAGATACGCAGTATTTT

d_gene: NA
abundance: NA
v_gene: TRBV11-2
j_gene: TRBJ2-2
CDR3aa: CASTPPPRDKSTGELFF
CDR3nt: TGTGCCAGCACCCCACCCCCCCGGGACAAGAGCACCGGGGAGCTGTTTTTT

d_gene: NA
abundance: NA
v_gene: TRBV5-1
j_gene: TRBJ1-2
CDR3aa: CASSVRDNIYGYTF
CDR3nt: TGCGCCAGCAGCGTACGGGACAACATTTATGGCTACACCTTC

d_gene: NA
abundance: once
v_gene: TRBV5-8
j_gene: TRBJ2-1
CDR3aa: CASSPGVAYNEQFF
CDR3nt: TGTGCCAGCAGCCCAGGGGTAGCCTACAATGAGCAGTTCTTC

d_gene: NA
abundance: NA
v_gene: TRBV30
j_gene: TRBJ2-5
CDR3aa: CAWTGIDRETQYF
CDR3nt: TGTGCCTGGACAGGGATAGATAGAGAGACCCAGTACTTC

d_gene: NA
abundance: NA
v_gene: TRBV5-1
j_gene: TRBJ2-3
CDR3aa: CASSSTRARDTQYF
CDR3nt: TGCGCCAGCAGCTCAACCAGGGCCAGGGATACGCAGTATTTT

d_gene: TRBD1
abundance: NA
v_gene: TRBV7-2
j_gene: TRBJ1-5
CDR3aa: CASSPGGRGNQPQHF
CDR3nt: TGTGCCAGCAGTCCAGGGGGTAGGGGCAATCAGCCCCAGCATTTT

d_gene: NA
abundance: NA
v_gene: TRBV18
j_gene: TRBJ1-1
CDR3aa: CASSQTVLNTEAFF
CDR3nt: TGTGCCAGCTCACAGACAGTATTGAACACTGAAGCTTTCTTT

d_gene: TRBD1
abundance: NA
v_gene: TRBV5-1
j_gene: TRBJ2-3
CDR3aa: CASSRGTGGTDTQYF
CDR3nt: TGCGCCAGCAGCCGGGGGACAGGGGGCACAGATACGCAGTATTTT

d_gene: NA
abundance: NA
v_gene: TRBV27
j_gene: TRBJ2-2
CDR3aa: CASSLVRIYGTGELFF
CDR3nt: TGTGCCAGCAGTTTAGTGAGGATATATGGCACCGGGGAGCTGTTTTTT

d_gene: NA
abundance: NA
v_gene: TRBV12-3/TRBV12-4
j_gene: TRBJ1-2
CDR3aa: CASSFSNRGYTF
CDR3nt: TGTGCCAGCAGTTTTAGTAATCGGGGCTACACCTTC

d_gene: TRBD1
abundance: NA
v_gene: TRBV10-2
j_gene: TRBJ1-2
CDR3aa: CASKGQAHPYGYTF
CDR3nt: TGCGCCAGCAAGGGACAGGCACACCCCTATGGCTACACCTTC

d_gene: NA
abundance: NA
v_gene: TRBV5-5
j_gene: TRBJ1-1
CDR3aa: CASSWAANTEAFF
CDR3nt: TGTGCCAGCAGCTGGGCAGCTAACACTGAAGCTTTCTTT

d_gene: TRBD1
abundance: NA
v_gene: TRBV19
j_gene: TRBJ2-1
CDR3aa: CASSIDHGTVSYNEQFF
CDR3nt: TGTGCCAGTAGTATAGATCACGGGACAGTGAGCTACAATGAGCAGTTCTTC

d_gene: TRBD2
abundance: NA
v_gene: TRBV5-4
j_gene: TRBJ2-1
CDR3aa: CASSPGLAGANSSYNEQFF
CDR3nt: TGTGCCAGCAGCCCGGGACTAGCGGGGGCCAACTCCTCCTACAATGAGCAGTTCTTC

d_gene: TRBD1
abundance: NA
v_gene: TRBV5-5
j_gene: TRBJ2-7
CDR3aa: CASSRGAGGGVAFAYEQYF
CDR3nt: TGTGCCAGCAGCAGGGGGGCAGGGGGCGGAGTAGCGTTCGCCTACGAGCAGTACTTC

d_gene: NA
abundance: NA
v_gene: TRBV6-2/TRBV6-3
j_gene: TRBJ1-1
CDR3aa: CASSRGVSGMTEAFF
CDR3nt: TGTGCCAGCAGCCGAGGGGTAAGCGGGATGACTGAAGCTTTCTTT

d_gene: NA
abundance: NA
v_gene: TRBV19
j_gene: TRBJ2-5
CDR3aa: CASSTGGETQYF
CDR3nt: TGTGCCAGTAGTACCGGGGGAGAGACCCAGTACTTC

d_gene: NA
abundance: NA
v_gene: TRBV5-6
j_gene: TRBJ1-4
CDR3aa: CASSLPGVGEKLFF
CDR3nt: TGTGCCAGCAGCCTCCCCGGGGTGGGGGAAAAACTGTTTTTT

d_gene: TRBD1
abundance: NA
v_gene: TRBV27
j_gene: TRBJ2-2
CDR3aa: CASSLKPPDRGTTANTGELFF
CDR3nt: TGTGCCAGCAGTTTAAAACCTCCGGACAGGGGGACAACCGCGAACACCGGGGAGCTGTTTTTT

d_gene: TRBD2
abundance: NA
v_gene: TRBV6-2/TRBV6-3
j_gene: TRBJ2-3
CDR3aa: CASSALAGAITDTQYF
CDR3nt: TGTGCCAGCAGTGCTCTGGCGGGAGCGATCACAGATACGCAGTATTTT

d_gene: TRBD1
abundance: NA
v_gene: TRBV2
j_gene: TRBJ2-1
CDR3aa: CASGGQGYNEQFF
CDR3nt: TGTGCCAGCGGAGGACAGGGGTACAATGAGCAGTTCTTC

d_gene: NA
abundance: NA
v_gene: TRBV30
j_gene: TRBJ2-7
CDR3aa: CAWSVQASRGPYEQYF
CDR3nt: TGTGCCTGGAGTGTGCAGGCGAGCAGGGGCCCCTACGAGCAGTACTTC

d_gene: NA
abundance: NA
v_gene: TRBV3-1/TRBV3-2
j_gene: TRBJ1-5
CDR3aa: CASSQVGSDQPQHF
CDR3nt: TGTGCCAGCAGCCAAGTAGGGAGTGATCAGCCCCAGCATTTT

d_gene: TRBD1
abundance: NA
v_gene: TRBV7-8
j_gene: TRBJ1-1
CDR3aa: CASRPGTANTEAFF
CDR3nt: TGTGCCAGCAGGCCCGGGACAGCGAACACTGAAGCTTTCTTT

d_gene: TRBD1
abundance: NA
v_gene: TRBV28
j_gene: TRBJ1-6
CDR3aa: CASSTGQGLNSPLHF
CDR3nt: TGTGCCAGCAGTACCGGACAGGGGCTTAATTCACCCCTCCACTTT

d_gene: NA
abundance: NA
v_gene: TRBV5-1
j_gene: TRBJ1-2
CDR3aa: CASSGVFGYTF
CDR3nt: TGCGCCAGCTCGGGGGTATTTGGCTACACCTTC

d_gene: NA
abundance: NA
v_gene: TRBV5-1
j_gene: TRBJ2-1
CDR3aa: CASTALQGSYKFF
CDR3nt: TGCGCCAGCACCGCCCTCCAGGGGAGTTATAAGTTCTTC

d_gene: NA
abundance: NA
v_gene: TRBV4-2
j_gene: TRBJ1-6
CDR3aa: CASSEGRTQEALHF
CDR3nt: TGTGCCAGCAGCGAGGGCAGGACTCAAGAGGCCCTCCACTTT

d_gene: NA
abundance: NA
v_gene: TRBV11-3
j_gene: TRBJ2-6
CDR3aa: CASSPGGANVLTF
CDR3nt: TGTGCCAGCAGCCCGGGTGGGGCCAACGTCCTGACTTTC

d_gene: NA
abundance: NA
v_gene: TRBV2
j_gene: TRBJ1-4
CDR3aa: CASRKEGSNEKLFF
CDR3nt: TGTGCCAGCAGAAAGGAGGGATCTAATGAAAAACTGTTTTTT

d_gene: TRBD1
abundance: NA
v_gene: TRBV7-2
j_gene: TRBJ1-3
CDR3aa: CASSSPSGGTGNTIYF
CDR3nt: TGTGCCAGCAGCTCGCCCTCAGGGGGCACTGGAAACACCATATATTTT

d_gene: TRBD1
abundance: NA
v_gene: TRBV5-1
j_gene: TRBJ1-5
CDR3aa: CASSWGQGGQPQHF
CDR3nt: TGCGCCAGCAGCTGGGGACAGGGAGGCCAGCCCCAGCATTTT

d_gene: TRBD2
abundance: NA
v_gene: TRBV5-8
j_gene: TRBJ2-5
CDR3aa: CASTPRGGTETQYF
CDR3nt: TGTGCCAGCACCCCGCGGGGGGGCACGGAGACCCAGTACTTC

d_gene: NA
abundance: once
v_gene: TRBV3-1/TRBV3-2
j_gene: TRBJ1-5
CDR3aa: CASSQGQNQPQHF
CDR3nt: TGTGCCAGCAGCCAAGGTCAGAATCAGCCCCAGCATTTT

d_gene: TRBD1
abundance: NA
v_gene: TRBV7-6
j_gene: TRBJ1-3
CDR3aa: CASSPGQGASGNTIYF
CDR3nt: TGTGCCAGCAGCCCGGGACAGGGGGCTAGTGGAAACACCATATATTTT